Sequencing of this TCR beta chain was carried out in a study of post-analysis software for immune sequencing data. Study background: Disease trajectories encompassed relapsing-remitting, secondary progressive and progressive-relapsing multiple sclerosis.

V was pared by 6 bases and J by 7 bases, with 19 bases between. CDR3 length: 15 residues. Germline CDR1 and CDR2: LNHNV and YYDKDF (reference sequence). Study-wide results and limits: Higher frequency in patients than in controls was seen for roughly five TRBV segments, with TRBV5-6, TRBV5-1 and TRBV20-1 among them.

Concerning this clonotype itself: What it recognizes is unknown.

The TCR beta cDNA libraries contained unique molecular identifiers. TCRdb independently ran MiXCR on the PCR reads; one entry per CDR3 protein. There are some 890,000 distinct CDR3 sequences in the sample; around 50% occur only once, and approximately 4.3% lies in the top ten. Sequencing used blood. The V gene is TRBV15, the J gene TRBJ2-1; D is uncertain. The receptor's source is a girl aged 10 to 17 with multiple sclerosis. CDR3 nucleotide sequence: TGTGCCACCAGTATCAAAGGAGCGTCGAGAAATGAGCAGTTCTTC. Its protein product is CATSIKGASRNEQFF.